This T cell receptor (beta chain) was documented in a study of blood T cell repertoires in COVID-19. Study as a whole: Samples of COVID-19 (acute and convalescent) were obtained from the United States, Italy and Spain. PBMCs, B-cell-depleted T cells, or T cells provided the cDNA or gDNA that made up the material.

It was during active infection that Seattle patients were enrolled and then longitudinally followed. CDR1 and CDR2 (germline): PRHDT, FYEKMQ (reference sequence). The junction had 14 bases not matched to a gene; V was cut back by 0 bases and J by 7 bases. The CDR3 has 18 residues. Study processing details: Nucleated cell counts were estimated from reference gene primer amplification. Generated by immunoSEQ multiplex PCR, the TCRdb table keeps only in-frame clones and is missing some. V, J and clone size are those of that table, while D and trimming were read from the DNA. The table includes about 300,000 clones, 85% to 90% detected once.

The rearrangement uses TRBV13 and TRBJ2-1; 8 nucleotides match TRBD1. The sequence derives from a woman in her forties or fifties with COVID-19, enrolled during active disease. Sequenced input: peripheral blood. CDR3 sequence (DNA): TGTGCCAGCAGCTTAGGCCCGAGGGGCAGGGGGCTTTATAATGAGCAGTTCTTC. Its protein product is CASSLGPRGRGLYNEQFF. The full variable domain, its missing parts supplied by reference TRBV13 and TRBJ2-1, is AAGVIQSPRHLIKEKRETATLKCYPIPRHDTVYWYQQGPGQDPQFLISFYEKMQSDKGSIPDRFSAQQFSDYHSELNMSSLELGDSALYFCASSLGPRGRGLYNEQFFGPGTRLTVL.